Detailed here is one TCR beta chain. Its matching antigen is unknown. The data are from a study of shared clonotypes between healthy human individuals. Selected positively for CCR7 and CD45RO-negative, naive CD8 cells excluded terminally differentiated effector memory CD45RA+ cells. TCRdb's table, derived via immunoSEQ multiplex PCR, lists solely in-frame clones and lacks some. Found here are just over 2,000,000 clones, just under 95% of them singletons; the top ten hold 1% to 1.3%. V was trimmed by 5 bases and J by 2 bases, leaving 25 bases between them. In germline, CDR1 is MGHRA, CDR2 YSYEKL. This CDR3 region has 19 residues. Study-wide results and limits: How much donors shared clonotypes was expected to be affected by sequencing depth. Specimens sampled were limited to blood, with tissue repertoires likely differing. Generation of non-shared clonotypes was less probable than generation of clonotypes shared by all four donors.

The receptor comes from a man younger than 35 in good health. The V call is TRBV4-1, the J call TRBJ2-4, with D possibly TRBD2 on 7 matching bases. The specimen sequenced was naive CD8+ T cells sorted from blood. Written as DNA, the CDR3 is TGCGCCAGCAGCAACCAAGGGGGGGGAGGGCCTGTTTCCAAAAACATTCAGTACTTC. Translation: CASSNQGGGGPVSKNIQYF.